Included here is one T cell receptor beta chain sequence, with context. Its antigen target is currently unknown. No base quality values were provided; no much bigger clone lies one nucleotide off. According to the germline V gene (reference sequence), CDR1 reads LNHDA and CDR2 reads SQIVND. The CDR3 runs 16 residues from the cysteine to the phenylalanine. The only DNA kept is the CDR3, 48 bases in frame from the first base. Relative to germline, V is missing 5 bases and J is missing 7 bases, with 11 bases of the junction outside any gene match. The sample comes from a study of blood T cell repertoires in COVID-19 (dated by TCRdb to 2019 to 2021). In the study overall: The collaborator samples originated in the United States, Italy and Spain and spanned the acute and convalescent phases of COVID-19. The prospective study material was composed of cDNA or gDNA derived from T cells, B-cell-depleted T cells, or PBMCs. Where available, HLA class I and class II types were taken from metadata supplied by the sample provider and were not determined by assay-based typing. The repertoires were made available in a free public database intended to serve as a resource for research on the immune response to SARS-CoV-2. Deeply sampled blood TCRbeta repertoires from subjects exposed to, actively infected with, or recovered from COVID-19 were included in the dataset. Sample metadata almost always included a de-identified subject ID, COVID-19 status, age in years and sex. Samples came from the ongoing ImmuneRACE study (first 160 participants) plus 1,254 subjects from 6 global collaborators. The research as a whole found: The amount of clinical and demographic metadata varied by source and participant and was provided uncurated.

Each collaborating institution followed its own protocols to collect whole blood in K2EDTA tubes. For TCRbeta analysis, collaborator samples were shipped as frozen whole blood, as isolated PBMCs, or as DNA extracted from either sample type. The immunoSEQ Assay, a bias-controlled multiplex PCR, was used to amplify TCRbeta CDR3 regions from genomic DNA. As for the original processing: The number of nucleated cells in each sample was estimated by amplification of reference gene primers within the assay. To quantify the absolute abundance of each unique TCRbeta CDR3 rearrangement, sequence reads were collapsed and filtered. For each sample, productive Simpson clonality was calculated as the square root of Simpson's diversity index over productive rearrangements. TCRdb mirrors the immuneACCESS table, restricted to in-frame sequences. Some clones are absent from its copies; in checked studies, under half trace to an unresolved V gene, and the reason for the others is unknown. The DNA was the basis for D and trimming; V, J and clone size are from that table. The sample has over 95,000 clones on record, roughly 81% of them singletons. 8.5% to 12% of the sample is taken by the ten largest.

This TCR was sampled from a human donor in a cohort sampled during active COVID-19. The chain couples TRBV19 to TRBJ2-1, and 10 bases in between align with TRBD2. Sequencing used peripheral blood. The CDR3 loop reads CASSAGEGLAYNEQFF. Read as DNA, the sequence is TGTGCCAGTAGTGCGGGAGAGGGACTAGCGTATAATGAGCAGTTCTTC.